The next 17 T cell receptor beta chains were all read from a single sample in a study of T cell repertoires in cytomegalovirus infection. The antigens of these receptors remain unknown. TCRdb used MiXCR to reprocess the reads, holding one entry per CDR3 protein. This table has about 900,000 distinct CDR3 sequences, 30% to 40% appearing once. The sequenced sample was cultured CD8+ T cells from PBMCs, obtained from culture after CMV antigen stimulation. Receptor source: a human donor in good health (CMV status not recorded). Some clones in this sample may be carry-over from other donors' samples.

This clonotype showed up just a few times. The chain links TRBV5-5 to TRBJ1-6; possible D gene TRBD1, 5 bases. The CDR3 totals 15 residues. CDR1 and CDR2 (germline): SGHKS, YYEKEE (reference sequence). V was shortened by 4 bases and J by 10 bases, with 18 bases between the two germline ends. Here the CDR3 reads CASSPGGSLGSPLHF. CDR3 in DNA: TGTGCCAGCAGCCCCGGGGGGTCGCTGGGGTCACCCCTCCACTTT.

A few counts support this clonotype. The rearrangement joins TRBV7-9 to TRBJ2-1; the D gene could be TRBD1 or TRBD2 (5 bases each). CDR3 length: 12 amino acids. Trimming cost V 6 bases and J 9 bases, with 12 bases left between them. Germline values: CDR1 SEHNR, CDR2 FQNEAQ (reference sequence). DNA of the CDR3: TGTGCCAGCAGTACCCCGGGGACTGAGCAGTTCTTC. Its protein is CASSTPGTEQFF.

This clonotype was counted a single time. This sequence joins TRBV28 and TRBJ2-5; D may be TRBD2 (5 bases). The CDR3 length is 15 residues. The germline V gene encodes CDR1 MDHEN and CDR2 SYDVKM. V lost 6 bases, J lost 3 bases, and 17 bases lay in between. The CDR3 sequence: CASSPQEVIKETQYF. The CDR3 nucleotides are TGTGCCAGCAGCCCCCAGGAGGTTATCAAAGAGACCCAGTACTTC. The full variable domain, with the rest looked up from reference TRBV28 and TRBJ2-5, is DVKVTQSSRYLVKRTGEKVFLECVQDMDHENMFWYRQDPGLGLRLIYFSYDVKMKEKGDIPEGYSVSREKKERFSLILESASTNQTSMYLCASSPQEVIKETQYFGPGTRLLVL.

This clonotype was seen a few times. The chain is built from TRBV6-6 and TRBJ1-1; D is possibly TRBD1 (5 bases). CDR1 is MNHNY and CDR2 is SVGAGI in the germline V gene (reference sequence). V shed 2 bases and J shed 5 bases, with 21 bases lying between them. CDR3 length: 17 residues. This CDR3 is CASSYNPLDHKGTEAFF. The CDR3 nucleotides read TGTGCCAGCAGTTACAATCCGTTGGACCATAAGGGGACTGAAGCTTTCTTT.

V gene TRBV6-1 combines with J gene TRBJ1-1, with TRBD1 identical over 9 bases. This CDR3 region has 14 residues. Germline V CDR1 and CDR2: MNHNS, SASEGT. After removal of 1 base from V and 7 bases from J, the junction contained 4 bases not matched to a gene. The CDR3 loop is CASSEDRGRVEAFF. CDR3 bases: TGTGCCAGCAGTGAAGACAGGGGGCGAGTTGAAGCTTTCTTT.

The V and J genes are TRBV27 and TRBJ1-5; possibly TRBD1 for D (6 bases). The CDR3 covers 17 residues. The V end lost 2 bases, the J end lost 1 base, and 15 bases lay between the germline ends. Germline V gives CDR1 MNHEY, CDR2 SMNVEV (reference sequence). CDR3 amino acids: CASSLGGHLGSNQPQHF. The DNA for the CDR3 is TGTGCCAGCAGTTTAGGGGGACACCTCGGCAGCAATCAGCCCCAGCATTTT.

The chain has TRBV27 and TRBJ2-2; a weak D match, TRBD2 (6 bases). Germline CDR1 and CDR2: MNHEY and SMNVEV (reference sequence). V was trimmed by 3 bases and J by 0 bases, leaving 14 bases between them. There are 17 residues in the CDR3. The CDR3 bases are TGTGCCAGCAGTTTTCGAGCGGGCTACGCGAACACCGGGGAGCTGTTTTTT. Translating it yields CASSFRAGYANTGELFF.

This clonotype was observed a single time. This rearrangement joins TRBV9 to TRBJ2-4; D perhaps matches TRBD2 (5 bases). V was shortened by 3 bases and J by 0 bases, with 7 bases between the two germline ends. There are 14 residues in the CDR3. The germline gives CDR1 SGDLS, CDR2 YYNGEE. The CDR3 nucleotides are TGTGCCAGCAGCGCTGGACTAGCCAAAAACATTCAGTACTTC. This sequence encodes CASSAGLAKNIQYF.

The chain couples TRBV2 to TRBJ2-7; no clear D. The CDR3 consists of 13 residues. Per germline, CDR1 SNHLY and CDR2 FYNNEI. V was shortened by 3 bases and J by 2 bases, with 8 bases between the two germline ends. The chain's CDR3 is CASSDELAYEQYF. Written as DNA, the CDR3 is TGTGCCAGCAGTGACGAGTTAGCCTACGAGCAGTACTTC.

For this clonotype: Germline is not matched at one junction end, which may reflect a read error. The rearrangement uses TRBV7-9 and TRBJ2-2; D is perhaps TRBD2 (6 bases). The CDR3 runs 13 residues. Germline CDR1 reads SEHNR; CDR2 reads FQNEAQ (reference sequence). This chain's CDR3 is CASSSQGTGGLFF. The CDR3 DNA is TGTGCCAGCAGCTCTCAGGGTACCGGGGGGCTGTTTTTT.

The chain links TRBV27 to TRBJ1-4, with D uncertain. V shed 3 bases and J shed 6 bases, with 14 bases lying between them. CDR1 and CDR2 (germline): MNHEY, SMNVEV (reference sequence). The CDR3 totals 15 residues. For the CDR3, the DNA is TGTGCCAGCAGTTTGAATGGCGGAGGATATGAAAAACTGTTTTTT. This sequence encodes CASSLNGGGYEKLFF.

At least ten counts were recorded for this clonotype. The chain links TRBV7-8 to TRBJ2-7; 7 bases agree with TRBD1. This CDR3 region has 17 residues. The V gene's germline CDR1 is SGHVS and CDR2 FQNEAQ. The junction had 16 bases not matched to a gene; V was cut back by 5 bases and J by 3 bases. CDR3 protein: CASSPGDRVDHNYEQYV. The CDR3 DNA reads TGTGCCAGCAGCCCCGGAGACAGGGTAGATCATAACTACGAGCAGTACGTC.

This clonotype was seen a few times. V usage is TRBV25-1 and J usage is TRBJ2-3; 11 bases match TRBD1. Germline values: CDR1 MGHDK, CDR2 SYGVNS. Trimming cost V 1 base and J 4 bases; bases outside gene matches: 10. There are 18 residues in the CDR3. The chain's CDR3 is CASSEFSPGTGGPDTQYF. The CDR3 DNA is TGTGCCAGCAGTGAATTCTCTCCCGGGACAGGGGGGCCAGATACGCAGTATTTT.

The genes are TRBV5-4 and TRBJ2-1; 9 bases are a match to TRBD2. CDR1 and CDR2 from the germline V gene are SGHNT and YYREEE (reference sequence). The trim removed 0 bases at V and 5 bases at J, leaving 6 bases unmatched. The length of the CDR3 is 16 residues. The DNA for the CDR3 is TGTGCCAGCAGCTTGGAAGGCGGGGGGGCCCACAATGAGCAGTTCTTC. This sequence encodes CASSLEGGGAHNEQFF.

As regards this clonotype: A read error may be the cause here, since a much bigger clone is one base away. CDR3 loop: CASSPETAPGELFF. CDR3 DNA sequence: TGTGCCAGCAGCCCCGAGACTGCCCCCGGGGAGCTGTTTTTT. The chain has TRBV7-2 and TRBJ2-2, with D hard to call. Germline V gene sequence: CDR1 SGHTA, CDR2 FQGNSA. The CDR3 is 14 residues long. Trimming shortened V by 5 bases and J by 6 bases, and 13 bases separated the two germline ends.

The chain has TRBV7-8 and TRBJ2-7; 8 bases match TRBD1. V lost 1 base and J lost 9; bases outside the gene matches: 2. CDR3 length: 12 residues. Germline-derived CDR1 and CDR2 are SGHVS and FQNEAQ. In nucleotides, the CDR3 is TGTGCCAGCAGCTTAGAGGACAGGGCGCAGTACTTC. Its translation: CASSLEDRAQYF.

In this sample, this clonotype turned up a few times. J is TRBJ2-5 and V is TRBV28; 7 positions agree with TRBD2. This CDR3 has 12 amino acids. Germline CDR1 reads MDHEN; CDR2 reads SYDVKM. J was trimmed by 4 bases and V by 8 bases; bases with no gene match: 4. For the CDR3, the DNA is TGTGCCAGCGGACTAGATAGAGAGACCCAGTACTTC. As protein: CASGLDRETQYF.